Presented here are 9 T cell receptor beta chains from one specimen sequenced in a study of shared clonotypes between healthy human individuals. Method: immunoSEQ multiplex PCR; TCRdb's copy keeps in-frame clones and lacks some. The data hold under 2,500,000 clones, with approximately 95% observed a single time. Sequencing was done on a sample of naive CD4+ T cells sorted from blood. Specified subset: CD45RA+ positively selected. Receptors originate from a man in his late teens or twenties in good health.

V is TRBV5-4 and J is TRBJ2-7; 7 nucleotides line up with TRBD2. Germline assignment: CDR1 SGHNT and CDR2 YYREEE (reference sequence). V dropped 5 bases and J dropped 6; count of bases not matched to a gene: 11. This CDR3 is built from 14 residues. The CDR3 sequence: CASSPGGSHLEQYF. In nucleotides, the CDR3 is TGTGCCAGCAGTCCAGGCGGGAGCCACCTCGAGCAGTACTTC.

V gene TRBV25-1 combines with J gene TRBJ1-3; no clear D gene. V lost 5 bases and J 8 bases, leaving 7 bases between the germline ends. Germline V gene data show CDR1 as MGHDK and CDR2 as SYGVNS. This CDR3 region has 11 residues. The CDR3 DNA sequence: TGTGCCAGCAGTAACGGGTACACCATATATTTT. Protein: CASSNGYTIYF.

The count of this clone is one. The same CDR3 can be traced to other DNA sequences in this sample. The chain uses TRBV5-1 and TRBJ2-7, with D possibly being TRBD2 (6 bases). The CDR3 is made up of 15 amino acids. Germline V gives CDR1 SGHRS, CDR2 YFSETQ. Between the trimmed V and J ends, which lost 0 bases and 0 bases, there was a span of 10 bases. The CDR3 protein is CASSLAAGLSYEQYF. In DNA, the CDR3 is TGCGCCAGCAGCTTGGCGGCGGGGCTCTCCTACGAGCAGTACTTC.

The V call is TRBV6-1, the J call TRBJ1-3; no firm D call. V lost 6 bases and J lost 4, with 16 bases in between. Germline assignment: CDR1 MNHNS and CDR2 SASEGT. CDR3 length: 15 residues. For the CDR3, the DNA is TGTGCCAGCAGCCGCGATAGGGCCTCAGGAAACACCATATATTTT. Encoded protein: CASSRDRASGNTIYF.

The chain has TRBV19 and TRBJ1-2; 9 nucleotides align to TRBD1. Trimming cost V 6 bases and J 7 bases; bases outside gene matches: 9. Germline V gene data show CDR1 as LNHDA and CDR2 as SQIVND (reference sequence). This CDR3 has 14 residues. CDR3 in DNA: TGTGCCAGTAGAACCGCCCCGGGACAGGGTGGCTACACCTTC. Protein product: CASRTAPGQGGYTF.

With regard to this clone: The sample has other DNA sequences that encode this CDR3 too. The chain couples TRBV18 to TRBJ2-7; no definite D call. Germline V lookup: CDR1 KGHSH, CDR2 LQKENI. Deletions cut 4 bases from V and 6 bases from J, with 7 bases between. This CDR3 contains 11 residues. The CDR3 DNA is TGTGCCAGCTCACAAGACTCCGAGCAGTACTTC. Protein: CASSQDSEQYF.

This chain uses TRBV5-1 with TRBJ1-4; unclear D gene. The CDR3 spans 14 residues. CDR1 is SGHRS, CDR2 YFSETQ, per germline. V lost 0 bases, J lost 7 bases, and 10 bases lay in between. Here the CDR3 DNA reads TGCGCCAGCAGCTTGGGTGGGAAAGGTGAAAAACTGTTTTTT. Its protein product is CASSLGGKGEKLFF. The full variable domain, its missing parts supplied by reference TRBV5-1 and TRBJ1-4, is KAGVTQTPRYLIKTRGQQVTLSCSPISGHRSVSWYQQTPGQGLQFLFEYFSETQRNKGNFPGRFSGRQFSNSRSEMNVSTLELGDSALYLCASSLGGKGEKLFFGSGTQLSVL.

CDR3 amino acids: CASSGTGAQPQHF. As DNA, the CDR3 is TGTGCCAGCTCAGGGACAGGGGCACAGCCCCAGCATTTT. The chain uses TRBV18 and TRBJ1-5; 10 bases line up with TRBD1. Germline V CDR1 and CDR2: KGHSH, LQKENI. Trimming removed 5 bases from V and 7 bases from J; junction bases left unmatched: 2. The CDR3 contains 13 residues.

V is TRBV6-1 and J is TRBJ1-5; D call uncertain. Germline lookup yields CDR1 MNHNS and CDR2 SASEGT. This CDR3 contains 12 residues. V lost 5 bases, J lost 6 bases, and 8 bases lay in between. The CDR3, as DNA: TGTGCCAGCAGTCCCCGAGCTCAGCCCCAGCATTTT. It translates to CASSPRAQPQHF.